Below are 5 T cell receptor beta chains sequenced from a single sample in a study of human T cells and chemical hapten exposure. Time point defined: pre-sensitization, week 0. As for treatment: therapeutic diphenylcyclopropenone sensitization with weekly scalp DPC. MiXCR, applied by TCRdb to the RACE reads, yields one record per CDR3 protein. Among 270,000 or so distinct CDR3 sequences, around 7.3% were seen once, and the ten largest hold 1.2%. The material sequenced was whole blood, taken in connection with sensitization to the hapten diphenylcyclopropenone (DPC). The origin of the receptors is a man between 18 and 29 years old with alopecia areata. Some clones in this sample may be carry-over from other donors' samples.

This clonotype was recorded at least ten times. The chain couples TRBV3-1 to TRBJ2-6; the D is unclear. CDR1 and CDR2 (germline): LGHDT, YNNKEL (reference sequence). This CDR3 comprises 17 residues. V lost 0 bases and J lost 0, with 9 bases in between. DNA for the CDR3: TGTGCCAGCAGCCAAGATCTAGGCCGCTCTGGGGCCAACGTCCTGACTTTC. Protein sequence: CASSQDLGRSGANVLTF.

This clonotype has a handful of counts. As DNA, the CDR3 is TGCAGTGCAGCGCGGACTGACTACAATGAGCAGTTCTTC. Encoded protein: CSAARTDYNEQFF. V usage is TRBV20-1 and J usage is TRBJ2-1, with D perhaps matching TRBD2 (5 bases). The germline V gene has CDR1 DFQATT and CDR2 SNEGSKA (reference sequence). CDR3 length: 13 amino acids. V was cut by 6 bases and J by 3 bases, with 12 bases left in between.

There are many counts of this clonotype. CDR3 protein: CASSQSGSDNEKLFF. CDR3 sequence (DNA): TGCGCCAGCAGCCAATCAGGAAGCGACAATGAAAAACTGTTTTTT. This sequence joins TRBV4-1 and TRBJ1-4; no firm D call. The CDR3 contains 15 residues. Between the trimmed V and J ends, which lost 2 bases and 5 bases, there was a span of 12 bases. Looked up from germline, CDR1 is MGHRA and CDR2 is YSYEKL.

In this sample, this clonotype turned up a few times. The chain joins TRBV9 to TRBJ1-2; perhaps TRBD1 as D (6 bases). The germline V and J ends were trimmed by 0 bases and 2 bases, with 17 bases remaining between them. This CDR3 has 17 amino acids. CDR1 is SGDLS, CDR2 YYNGEE, per germline. The CDR3 loop is CASSVGAQGLGNYGYTF. DNA of the CDR3: TGTGCCAGCAGCGTAGGGGCACAGGGATTGGGGAACTATGGCTACACCTTC.

The chain carries TRBV7-2 and TRBJ2-1; no firm D call. The CDR3 length is 14 residues. V was shortened by 1 base and J by 6 bases, with 10 bases between the two germline ends. From germline, CDR1 is SGHTA and CDR2 FQGNSA. The CDR3 loop reads CASSLGPSANEQFF. Written as DNA, the CDR3 is TGTGCCAGCAGCTTAGGGCCCAGCGCCAATGAGCAGTTCTTC.